This T cell receptor (beta chain) appears in the sequencing data of a study of CD8+ T cells in alopecia areata. Study conclusions and caveats: Compared with normal scalp, lesional scalp had higher clonality and more expanded CD8+ clones. In patients, TCRs were shared less clearly than in mice, and HLA may possibly be involved.

Germline-derived CDR1 and CDR2 are MNHNS and SASEGT. Trimming removed 0 bases at V and 7 bases at J, with 12 bases between. The CDR3 is 14 residues long. RNA was isolated and reverse transcribed to cDNA, the sequencing template. Measured with immunoSEQ multiplex PCR; TCRdb has only the in-frame clones, and not every one. The repertoire consists of more than 11,000 clones, with approximately 58% occurring once and the leading ten covering around 4.2%. The CD4+ cells of about 5 biomarker-study patients went through sorting. This sorting yielded CD25+CD127- cells. Lesional scalp tissue (obtained by punch biopsy) and peripheral blood were collected from alopecia areata patients. Starting from PBMCs, sorting isolated CD4+ and CD8+ T cells. Concerning this clone: The antigen remains undetermined.

This clonotype was sampled from a human donor with alopecia areata. Material for sequencing was CD4+ Tregs sorted from blood. V gene TRBV6-1 combines with J gene TRBJ2-5; a weak D match, TRBD1 (6 bases). In DNA, the CDR3 is TGTGCCAGCAGTGAAGCAGGAGGCAGGGGGACCCAGTACTTC. Protein sequence: CASSEAGGRGTQYF.